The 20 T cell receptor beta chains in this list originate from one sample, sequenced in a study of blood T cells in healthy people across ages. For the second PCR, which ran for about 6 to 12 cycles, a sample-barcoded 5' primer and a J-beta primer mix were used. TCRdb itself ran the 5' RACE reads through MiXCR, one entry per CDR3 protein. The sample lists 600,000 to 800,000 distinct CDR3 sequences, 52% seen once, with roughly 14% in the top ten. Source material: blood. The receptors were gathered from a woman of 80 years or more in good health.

The CDR3 is CSVLGTAYEQYF. CDR3 nucleotide sequence: TGCAGCGTCCTAGGGACAGCCTACGAGCAGTACTTC. The V and J genes are TRBV29-1 and TRBJ2-7; 7 bases match TRBD1. The CDR3 spans 12 residues. The germline V gene encodes CDR1 SQVTM and CDR2 ANQGSEA. V lost 6 bases, J lost 2 bases, and 4 bases stayed unmatched.

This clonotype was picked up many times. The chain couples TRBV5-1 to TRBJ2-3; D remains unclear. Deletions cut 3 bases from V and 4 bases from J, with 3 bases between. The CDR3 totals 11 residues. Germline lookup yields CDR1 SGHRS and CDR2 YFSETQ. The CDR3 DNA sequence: TGCGCCAGCAGCTATTCAGATACGCAGTATTTT. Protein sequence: CASSYSDTQYF.

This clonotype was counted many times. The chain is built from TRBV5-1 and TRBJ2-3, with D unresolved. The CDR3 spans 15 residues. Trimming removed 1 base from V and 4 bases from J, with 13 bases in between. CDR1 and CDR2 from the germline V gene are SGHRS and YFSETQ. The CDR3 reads CASSLLGLSADTQYF. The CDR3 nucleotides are TGCGCCAGCAGCTTGTTGGGATTAAGCGCAGATACGCAGTATTTT.

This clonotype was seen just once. CDR3 region: CASSLGTGHTGELFF. CDR3 coding DNA: TGTGCCAGCAGCCTCGGGACAGGGCATACCGGGGAGCTGTTTTTT. V usage is TRBV7-8 and J usage is TRBJ2-2, with 9 bases that match TRBD1. With 5 bases clipped from V and 5 bases from J, the junction kept 6 bases outside the gene matches. The germline V gene has CDR1 SGHVS and CDR2 FQNEAQ. The CDR3 consists of 15 residues.

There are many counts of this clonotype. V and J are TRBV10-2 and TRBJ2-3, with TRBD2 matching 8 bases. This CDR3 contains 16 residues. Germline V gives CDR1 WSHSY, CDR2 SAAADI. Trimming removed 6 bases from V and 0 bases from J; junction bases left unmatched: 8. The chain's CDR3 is CASRPRGGSSTDTQYF. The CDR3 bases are TGCGCCAGCAGGCCTCGGGGGGGGAGCAGCACAGATACGCAGTATTTT.

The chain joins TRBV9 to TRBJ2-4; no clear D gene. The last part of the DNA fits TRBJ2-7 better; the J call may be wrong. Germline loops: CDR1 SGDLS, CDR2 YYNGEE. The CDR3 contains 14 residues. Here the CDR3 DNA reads TGTGCCAGCTCCCCCCGGGCAGCCTCTAACGAGCAGTACTTC. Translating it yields CASSPRAASNEQYF.

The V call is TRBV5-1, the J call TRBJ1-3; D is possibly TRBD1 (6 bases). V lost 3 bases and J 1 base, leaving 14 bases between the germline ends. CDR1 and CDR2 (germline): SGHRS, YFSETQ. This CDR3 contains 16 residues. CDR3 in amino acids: CASSYLQGTSGNTIYF. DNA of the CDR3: TGCGCCAGCAGCTATCTACAGGGAACGTCTGGAAACACCATATATTTT.

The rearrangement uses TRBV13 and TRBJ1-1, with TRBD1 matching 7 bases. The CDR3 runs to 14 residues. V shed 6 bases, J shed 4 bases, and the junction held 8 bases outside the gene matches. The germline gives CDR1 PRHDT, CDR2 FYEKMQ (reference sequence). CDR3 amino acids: CASRKQGMSTEAFF. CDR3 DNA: TGTGCCAGCAGGAAACAGGGGATGAGCACTGAAGCTTTCTTT.

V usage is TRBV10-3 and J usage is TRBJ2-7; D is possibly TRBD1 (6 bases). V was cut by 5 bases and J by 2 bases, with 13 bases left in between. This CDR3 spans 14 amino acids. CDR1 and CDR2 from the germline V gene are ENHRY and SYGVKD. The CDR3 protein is CAISTTGPTYEQYF. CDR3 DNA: TGTGCCATCAGTACGACAGGCCCTACCTACGAGCAGTACTTC.

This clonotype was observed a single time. CDR3 amino acids: CASSSRYRGEEQYF. As DNA, the CDR3 is TGTGCCAGCAGCTCAAGATATCGGGGAGAAGAGCAGTACTTC. This chain uses TRBV7-2 with TRBJ2-7, with a possible D match to TRBD2 (5 bases). Germline V lookup: CDR1 SGHTA, CDR2 FQGNSA. With 4 bases removed from V and 7 bases from J, the gap between germline ends came to 17 bases. The CDR3 covers 14 residues.

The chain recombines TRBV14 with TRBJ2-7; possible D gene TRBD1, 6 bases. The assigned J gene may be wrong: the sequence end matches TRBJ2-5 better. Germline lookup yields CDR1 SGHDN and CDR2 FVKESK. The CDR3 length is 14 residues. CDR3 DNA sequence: TGTGCCAGCAGCCAACGACAGGCATTAGAGACCCAGTACTTC. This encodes CASSQRQALETQYF.

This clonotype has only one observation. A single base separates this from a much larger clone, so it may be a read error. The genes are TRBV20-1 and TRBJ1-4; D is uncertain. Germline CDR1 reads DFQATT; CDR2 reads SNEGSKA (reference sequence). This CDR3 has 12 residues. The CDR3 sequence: CRAPGSNEKLFF. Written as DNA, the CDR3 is TGCAGGGCCCCGGGGAGTAATGAAAAACTGTTTTTT.

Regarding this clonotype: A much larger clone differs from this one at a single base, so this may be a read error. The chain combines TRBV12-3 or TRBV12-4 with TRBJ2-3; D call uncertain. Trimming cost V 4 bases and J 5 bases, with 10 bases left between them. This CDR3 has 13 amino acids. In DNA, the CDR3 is TGTGCCAGCAGTTGGCAGGTGGGAGATACGCAGTATTTT. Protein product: CASSWQVGDTQYF.

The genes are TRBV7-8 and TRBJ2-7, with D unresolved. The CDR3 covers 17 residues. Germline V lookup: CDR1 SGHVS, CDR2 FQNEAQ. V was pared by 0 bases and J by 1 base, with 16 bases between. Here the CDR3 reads CASSLASVRLRSYEQYF. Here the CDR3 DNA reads TGTGCCAGCAGCTTAGCGAGCGTGCGGCTGAGGTCCTACGAGCAGTACTTC. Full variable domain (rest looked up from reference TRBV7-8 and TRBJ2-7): GAGVSQSPRYKVAKRGQDVALRCDPISGHVSLFWYQQALGQGPEFLTYFQNEAQLDKSGLPSDRFFAERPEGSVSTLKIQRTQQEDSAVYLCASSLASVRLRSYEQYFGPGTRLTVT.

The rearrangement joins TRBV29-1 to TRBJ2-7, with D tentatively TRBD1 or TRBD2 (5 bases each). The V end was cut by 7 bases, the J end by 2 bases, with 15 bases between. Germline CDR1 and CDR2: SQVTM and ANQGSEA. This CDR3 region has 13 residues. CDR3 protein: CSARGDSPYEQYF. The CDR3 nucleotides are TGCAGCGCCCGGGGAGACAGCCCCTACGAGCAGTACTTC.

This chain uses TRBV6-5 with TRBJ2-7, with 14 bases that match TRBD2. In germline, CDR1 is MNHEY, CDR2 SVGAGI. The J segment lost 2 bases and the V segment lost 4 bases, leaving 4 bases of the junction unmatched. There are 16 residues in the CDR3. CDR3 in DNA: TGTGCCAGCAGTTTTGGACTAGCGGGAGGACCCTACGAGCAGTACTTC. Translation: CASSFGLAGGPYEQYF.

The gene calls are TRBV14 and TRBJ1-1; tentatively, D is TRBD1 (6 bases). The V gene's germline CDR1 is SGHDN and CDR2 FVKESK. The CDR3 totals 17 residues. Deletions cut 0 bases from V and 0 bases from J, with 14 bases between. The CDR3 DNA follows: TGTGCCAGCAGCCAAGAGGCGACCGGGACATTGAACACTGAAGCTTTCTTT. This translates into CASSQEATGTLNTEAFF. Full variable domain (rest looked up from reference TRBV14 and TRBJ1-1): EAGVTQFPSHSVIEKGQTVTLRCDPISGHDNLYWYRRVMGKEIKFLLHFVKESKQDESGMPNNRFLAERTGGTYSTLKVQPAELEDSGVYFCASSQEATGTLNTEAFFGQGTRLTVV.

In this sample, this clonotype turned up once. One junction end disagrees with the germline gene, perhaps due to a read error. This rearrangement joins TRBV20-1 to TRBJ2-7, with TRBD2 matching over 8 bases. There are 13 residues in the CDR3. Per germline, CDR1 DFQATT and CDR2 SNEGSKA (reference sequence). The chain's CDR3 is CSARGTRSYEQNF. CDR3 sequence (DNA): TGCAGTGCTAGGGGGACTAGATCCTACGAGCAGAACTTC.

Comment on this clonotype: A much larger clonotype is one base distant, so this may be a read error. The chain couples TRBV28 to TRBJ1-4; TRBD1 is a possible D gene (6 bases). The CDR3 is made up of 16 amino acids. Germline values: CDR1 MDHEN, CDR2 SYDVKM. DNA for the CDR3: TGTGCCAGCAGCGGCCGGGGGGCCGTAACTAATGAAAAACTGATTTTT. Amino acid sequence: CASSGRGAVTNEKLIF.

In DNA form, the CDR3 reads TGCGCCAGCAGGCTCGACTGTGCGGGGGACACAGATACGCAGTATTTT. Translating it yields CASRLDCAGDTDTQYF. The gene calls are TRBV23-1 and TRBJ2-3; 7 positions agree with TRBD2. TRBV23-1 carries the ORF label, with uncertain function. After removal of 6 bases from V and 2 bases from J, the junction contained 11 bases not matched to a gene. CDR3 length: 16 amino acids.